The rows below give T cell receptor beta chains drawn from one sample of a study of blood T cell repertoires in COVID-19. Profiling relied on immunoSEQ multiplex PCR, and the TCRdb table lists in-frame clones only, not all of them. Of tens of thousands of clones in the sample, roughly nine tenths were seen once. The specimen sequenced was peripheral blood. The origin of the receptors is a human donor in a cohort sampled during active COVID-19. The CDR3 runs from the conserved cysteine through the conserved F or W. Each record gives: clone size, J gene, D gene, V gene, CDR3 protein, CDR3 DNA. D genes are given only for firm matches. Expanded clones get a size class; other rows say once, few or many, or leave the size out.

>.|TRBJ1-2|.|TRBV7-8
CASSLAKRQIYGYTF
TGTGCCAGCAGCTTAGCGAAGAGGCAGATCTATGGCTACACCTTC
>.|TRBJ1-5|.|TRBV7-9
CASGPDGNQPQHF
TGTGCCAGCGGCCCCGATGGCAATCAGCCCCAGCATTTT
>once|TRBJ1-1|.|TRBV18
CASSPGEDTEAFF
TGTGCCAGCTCACCAGGGGAGGACACTGAAGCTTTCTTT
>.|TRBJ1-4|.|TRBV4-1
CASSQTGTNEKLFF
TGCGCCAGCAGCCAAACGGGTACTAATGAAAAACTGTTTTTT
>.|TRBJ2-7|.|TRBV11-2
CASSLGVSGFGEQYF
TGTGCCAGCAGCTTAGGGGTTTCCGGGTTCGGGGAGCAGTACTTC
>.|TRBJ1-5|.|TRBV2
CASCPVGAFQPQHF
TGTGCCAGCTGCCCTGTCGGAGCGTTTCAGCCCCAGCATTTT
>few|TRBJ2-1|TRBD2|TRBV4-1
CASSHGGVYEQFF
TGCGCCAGCAGCCACGGGGGGGTTTATGAGCAGTTCTTC
>.|TRBJ1-2|.|TRBV6-5
CASTYNQGGAGYTF
TGTGCCAGCACTTACAATCAAGGGGGGGCTGGCTACACCTTC
>.|TRBJ1-2|.|TRBV27
CASSPGWPSNYGYTF
TGTGCCAGCAGTCCCGGGTGGCCATCTAACTATGGCTACACCTTC
>.|TRBJ1-4|TRBD1|TRBV12-3/TRBV12-4
CASSDRGGEKLFF
TGTGCCAGCAGCGACAGGGGTGGTGAAAAACTGTTTTTT
>.|TRBJ2-5|.|TRBV9
CASSRGLAKETQYF
TGTGCCAGCAGCCGCGGGCTAGCAAAAGAGACCCAGTACTTC
>.|TRBJ1-5|TRBD1|TRBV11-2
CASSLGQGSNQPQHF
TGTGCCAGCAGCTTAGGACAGGGGTCCAATCAGCCCCAGCATTTT
>.|TRBJ1-1|.|TRBV4-3
CASSQEDRDTEAFF
TGCGCCAGCAGCCAAGAAGACAGAGACACTGAAGCTTTCTTT
>.|TRBJ1-6|TRBD1|TRBV5-1
CASSPQGAMNSPLHF
TGCGCCAGCAGCCCTCAGGGGGCGATGAATTCACCCCTCCACTTT
>.|TRBJ1-1|.|TRBV6-5
CASSYSQGLRTEAFF
TGTGCCAGCAGTTACTCGCAGGGGTTGAGGACTGAAGCTTTCTTT
>.|TRBJ1-5|.|TRBV6-6
CASSYLNQPQHF
TGTGCCAGCAGTTATCTAAATCAGCCCCAGCATTTT
>.|TRBJ2-6|.|TRBV9
CASSVGGASGANVLTF
TGTGCCAGCAGCGTAGGAGGTGCCTCTGGGGCCAACGTCCTGACTTTC
>.|TRBJ1-4|.|TRBV6-1
CASSEQGSEKLFF
TGTGCCAGCAGTGAACAGGGGAGCGAAAAACTGTTTTTT
>.|TRBJ2-7|TRBD2|TRBV7-6
CASSLAPLAGSTYEQYF
TGTGCCAGCAGCTTAGCACCACTAGCGGGGTCAACCTACGAGCAGTACTTC
>.|TRBJ1-3|.|TRBV19
CASTLRGGADTIYF
TGTGCCAGTACCTTGCGCGGGGGCGCGGACACCATATATTTT
>.|TRBJ1-1|TRBD1|TRBV11-2
CASSPRQGNTEAFF
TGTGCCAGCAGCCCCCGACAGGGAAACACTGAAGCTTTCTTT
>.|TRBJ1-1|.|TRBV27
CASSLREAHTEAFF
TGTGCCAGCAGTTTACGGGAAGCCCACACTGAAGCTTTCTTT
>.|TRBJ1-2|TRBD1|TRBV4-3
CASSQESGTGSNYGYTF
TGCGCCAGCAGCCAAGAATCTGGGACAGGGAGTAACTATGGCTACACCTTC
>.|TRBJ1-1|.|TRBV13
CASSQGRRAFF
TGTGCCAGCAGCCAAGGACGGAGGGCTTTCTTT
>.|TRBJ2-7|.|TRBV7-8
CASSLVRVVYEQYF
TGTGCCAGCAGCTTAGTCAGGGTAGTATACGAGCAGTACTTC
>few|TRBJ2-7|TRBD1|TRBV19
CASSSGTGIHEQYF
TGTGCCAGTAGTTCCGGGACAGGGATCCACGAGCAGTACTTC
>once|TRBJ1-1|.|TRBV29-1
CSVGTGGTDFTEAFF
TGCAGCGTTGGGACGGGAGGAACCGATTTCACTGAAGCTTTCTTT
>.|TRBJ1-4|.|TRBV5-1
CASSTGQGSLIGKLFF
TGCGCCAGCAGCACCGGCCAGGGGTCTTTAATAGGAAAACTGTTTTTT
>.|TRBJ2-7|.|TRBV12-3/TRBV12-4
CASTVGNSYEQYF
TGTGCCAGCACCGTGGGCAACTCCTACGAGCAGTACTTC
>.|TRBJ2-7|.|TRBV6-6
CASSSTAASIEQYF
TGTGCCAGCAGCTCGACGGCGGCGTCCATTGAGCAGTACTTC
>.|TRBJ2-5|TRBD1|TRBV2
CASSEGDRASETQYF
TGTGCCAGCAGTGAGGGGGACAGGGCTTCCGAGACCCAGTACTTC
>.|TRBJ1-6|.|TRBV6-5
CASSYGHLAPLHF
TGTGCCAGCAGTTACGGACATTTGGCACCCCTCCACTTT
>.|TRBJ1-1|.|TRBV19
CASSRKGVGAFF
TGTGCCAGTAGTAGAAAGGGGGTCGGCGCTTTCTTT
>once|TRBJ2-7|TRBD1|TRBV4-2
CASSREAGQGVYEQYF
TGTGCCAGCAGCCGCGAAGCGGGACAGGGTGTCTACGAGCAGTACTTC
>once|TRBJ1-1|.|TRBV12-3/TRBV12-4
CASSLWPLPEAFF
TGTGCCAGCAGTTTATGGCCCCTCCCCGAAGCTTTCTTT
>.|TRBJ1-2|.|TRBV19
CASSTNVREGYTF
TGTGCCAGTAGTACCAACGTCCGAGAGGGCTACACCTTC
>.|TRBJ1-1|.|TRBV5-1
CASSFQAGGTEAFF
TGCGCCAGCAGCTTCCAGGCGGGGGGCACTGAAGCTTTCTTT
>.|TRBJ2-5|.|TRBV19
CASTSDSKETQYF
TGTGCCAGTACCTCCGACTCGAAAGAGACCCAGTACTTC
>.|TRBJ2-7|TRBD1|TRBV7-9
CASSYRPGQGAEEQYF
TGTGCCAGCAGCTATCGACCGGGACAGGGGGCTGAAGAGCAGTACTTC
>.|TRBJ2-7|TRBD1|TRBV7-6
CASSLASGTGGYEQYF
TGTGCCAGCAGCTTAGCTTCCGGGACAGGGGGTTACGAGCAGTACTTC
>.|TRBJ1-1|.|TRBV6-2/TRBV6-3
CASSRNPSSPEAFF
TGTGCCAGCAGTAGGAACCCGAGTAGCCCTGAAGCTTTCTTT
>once|TRBJ1-3|TRBD1|TRBV29-1
CSVAGTGSGNTIYF
TGCAGCGTCGCCGGGACAGGGTCAGGAAACACCATATATTTT
>.|TRBJ1-1|TRBD1|TRBV3-1/TRBV3-2
CASSLLKTGGAEAFF
TGTGCCAGCAGCCTCTTAAAGACAGGGGGGGCTGAAGCTTTCTTT
>few|TRBJ1-2|TRBD1|TRBV5-1
CASSWDGQGAAYGYTF
TGCGCCAGCAGCTGGGACGGACAGGGAGCCGCTTATGGCTACACCTTC
>.|TRBJ1-5|.|TRBV10-3
CAISESSGGQPQHF
TGTGCCATCAGTGAGTCGAGTGGCGGTCAGCCCCAGCATTTT
>few|TRBJ1-5|.|TRBV4-3
CASSQVEGSNQPQHF
TGCGCCAGCAGCCAAGTTGAGGGAAGCAATCAGCCCCAGCATTTT